One and the same sample provided the 31 T cell receptor beta chains below, sequenced in a study of blood T cell repertoires in COVID-19. Some clones are missing from TCRdb's copy, which holds only in-frame ones; the method was immunoSEQ multiplex PCR. The data hold 110,000 to 150,000 clones, with 84% observed a single time. The sample comprised peripheral blood. The source of these receptors is a human donor in a cohort sampled during active COVID-19.

This chain connects TRBV29-1 to TRBJ2-1; perhaps TRBD1 as D (6 bases). V was clipped by 6 bases and J by 1 base, with 16 bases between them. Germline CDR1 and CDR2: SQVTM and ANQGSEA. The CDR3 totals 15 residues. For the CDR3, the DNA is TGCAGCGTCACCTCAGCAGGGGATTCCTACAATGAGCAGTTCTTC. This sequence encodes CSVTSAGDSYNEQFF.

This rearrangement joins TRBV19 to TRBJ2-3; 11 bases are a match to TRBD1. The CDR3 is 15 residues long. Germline loops: CDR1 LNHDA, CDR2 SQIVND (reference sequence). The junction had 5 bases not matched to a gene; V was cut back by 4 bases and J by 5 bases. Here the CDR3 DNA reads TGTGCCAGTAGTAGGGGGACAGGGGGGAGAGATACGCAGTATTTT. Residues: CASSRGTGGRDTQYF.

V usage is TRBV9 and J usage is TRBJ2-3, with 10 nucleotides matching TRBD2. CDR3 length: 16 amino acids. The ends lost 3 bases at V and 6 bases at J; junction bases unmatched: 10. The germline V gene encodes CDR1 SGDLS and CDR2 YYNGEE. The CDR3 DNA reads TGTGCCAGCAGCGCCCCTAGCGGGGGAACTTACGATACGCAGTATTTT. Its protein product is CASSAPSGGTYDTQYF.

V usage is TRBV2 and J usage is TRBJ2-1; TRBD2 is a possible D gene (6 bases). Germline CDR1 reads SNHLY; CDR2 reads FYNNEI. The V end was cut by 6 bases, the J end by 3 bases, with 15 bases between. The CDR3 consists of 15 residues. The CDR3 DNA reads as TGTGCCAGCAGCGAAAGGCGGGGATACTACAATGAGCAGTTCTTC. This translates into CASSERRGYYNEQFF.

This rearrangement joins TRBV4-3 to TRBJ1-6; 8 bases are a match to TRBD1. V was clipped by 1 base and J by 9 bases; unmatched bases: 8. The CDR3 covers 16 residues. Germline V gene lookup returns CDR1 LGHNA and CDR2 YSLEER. The CDR3, as DNA: TGCGCCAGCAGCCAAGGGGGTGGACAGGGTAGTTCACCCCTCCACTTT. Protein product: CASSQGGGQGSSPLHF.

The chain is built from TRBV3-1 (or the pseudogene TRBV3-2) and TRBJ1-5; D is undetermined. The V end lost 4 bases, the J end lost 4 bases, and 8 bases lay between the germline ends. The germline CDR1 and CDR2 sequences are LGHDT and YNNKEL (reference sequence). The CDR3 covers 13 residues. CDR3 sequence: CASSRGLNQPQHF. DNA of the CDR3: TGTGCCAGCAGCCGCGGGTTGAATCAGCCCCAGCATTTT.

V and J are TRBV6-6 and TRBJ1-6; weak D call: TRBD1 (5 bases). The ends were cut back, 0 bases at V and 8 bases at J, with 14 bases in the middle. This CDR3 contains 16 residues. Germline CDR1 MNHNY, CDR2 SVGAGI (reference sequence). CDR3 amino acids: CASSYSTSGQDSPLHF. The CDR3 nucleotides read TGTGCCAGCAGTTACTCGACTTCAGGGCAGGATTCACCCCTCCACTTT.

The chain joins TRBV6-5 to TRBJ1-2, with 9 bases aligning to TRBD1. The CDR3 is made up of 15 amino acids. V was clipped by 6 bases and J by 6 bases; unmatched bases: 11. Germline V gives CDR1 MNHEY, CDR2 SVGAGI. As DNA, the CDR3 is TGTGCCAGCAGGGGAGCCGCGGACAGGGGTAATGGCTACACCTTC. Its translation: CASRGAADRGNGYTF.

The rearrangement uses TRBV7-3 and TRBJ2-1; 10 nucleotides match TRBD2. After removal of 6 bases from V and 7 bases from J, the junction contained 9 bases not matched to a gene. The CDR3 is 15 residues long. Germline V gives CDR1 SGHTA, CDR2 FQGTGA. The CDR3 protein is CASSSLAGASNEQFF. CDR3 DNA sequence: TGTGCCAGCAGTTCCCTAGCGGGGGCTTCGAATGAGCAGTTCTTC.

The chain uses TRBV7-2 and TRBJ1-4; TRBD1 aligns across 9 bases. CDR1 SGHTA and CDR2 FQGNSA come from the germline V gene. Trimming at V came to 1 base and at J to 8 bases, leaving 5 bases not matched to a gene. The CDR3 runs to 15 residues. The DNA of the CDR3 is TGTGCCAGCAGCTTAGGTGGGACAGGGTGGGAAAAACTGTTTTTT. It is translated as CASSLGGTGWEKLFF.

The gene calls are TRBV4-3 and TRBJ2-7; TRBD1 aligns across 9 bases. J gave up 6 bases and V 4 bases, and 1 base lay outside the gene matches. The CDR3 spans 12 residues. Germline V lookup: CDR1 LGHNA, CDR2 YSLEER. The CDR3: CASSPDRGEQYF. CDR3 bases: TGCGCCAGCAGCCCGGACAGGGGCGAGCAGTACTTC.

The V call is TRBV2, the J call TRBJ2-4; D not certain. The ends were cut back, 3 bases at V and 0 bases at J, with 9 bases in the middle. Germline V CDR1 and CDR2: SNHLY, FYNNEI. CDR3 length: 15 amino acids. The CDR3 loop is CASSDTVLAKNIQYF. In DNA, the CDR3 is TGTGCCAGCAGTGACACAGTCTTAGCCAAAAACATTCAGTACTTC.

The rearrangement links TRBV6-5 to TRBJ1-4; 8 bases fit TRBD1. With 7 bases clipped from V and 5 bases from J, the junction kept 9 bases outside the gene matches. Germline-derived CDR1 and CDR2 are MNHEY and SVGAGI. The CDR3 has 15 residues. The CDR3: CASTYGQGRNEKLFF. In DNA, the CDR3 is TGTGCCAGCACCTACGGACAGGGTAGAAATGAAAAACTGTTTTTT.

The V and J genes are TRBV11-2 and TRBJ2-2, with 8 bases that match TRBD1. Looked up from germline, CDR1 is SGHAT and CDR2 is FQNNGV. The CDR3 is 14 residues long. J lost 5 bases, V lost 4 bases, and 3 bases had no gene match. CDR3 loop: CASSYRDRTGELFF. The CDR3 DNA reads TGTGCCAGCAGCTACCGGGACAGGACCGGGGAGCTGTTTTTT.

The V and J genes are TRBV19 and TRBJ1-5; 7 bases are a match to TRBD1. Trimming removed 10 bases from V and 0 bases from J; junction bases left unmatched: 9. The CDR3 has 15 amino acids. Germline loops: CDR1 LNHDA, CDR2 SQIVND (reference sequence). The CDR3 protein is CATRRDRYSNQPQHF. The CDR3 DNA reads TGTGCCACCCGGAGGGACAGATATAGCAATCAGCCCCAGCATTTT.

The chain uses TRBV7-9 and TRBJ2-7, with 8 bases lining up with TRBD1. The CDR3 loop spans 15 amino acids. Germline V gene sequence: CDR1 SEHNR, CDR2 FQNEAQ (reference sequence). V lost 2 bases and J lost 7; bases outside the gene matches: 10. CDR3 in amino acids: CASSLLQGAYSEQYF. CDR3 coding DNA: TGTGCCAGCAGCTTATTGCAGGGGGCGTATTCTGAGCAGTACTTC. The complete variable domain, with remaining parts taken from reference TRBV7-9 and TRBJ2-7, reads DTGVSQNPRHKITKRGQNVTFRCDPISEHNRLYWYRQTLGQGPEFLTYFQNEAQLEKSRLLSDRFSAERPKGSFSTLEIQRTEQGDSAMYLCASSLLQGAYSEQYFGPGTRLTVT.

This chain connects TRBV20-1 to TRBJ2-5; D gene ambiguous. V dropped 6 bases and J dropped 1 base, with 6 bases sitting between them. Germline V gives CDR1 DFQATT, CDR2 SNEGSKA (reference sequence). This CDR3 contains 11 residues. CDR3 sequence reads: CSAQSQETQYF. Here the CDR3 DNA reads TGCAGTGCACAGTCCCAAGAGACCCAGTACTTC.

The genes are TRBV6-5 and TRBJ1-1, with TRBD1 identical over 7 bases. Germline assignment: CDR1 MNHEY and CDR2 SVGAGI. This CDR3 contains 15 residues. V gave up 7 bases and J gave up 5 bases; unmatched junction bases: 13. CDR3 protein: CASITTGVGRTEAFF. The DNA of the CDR3 is TGTGCCAGCATTACCACAGGGGTAGGTAGGACTGAAGCTTTCTTT.

The rearrangement links TRBV7-2 to TRBJ2-2; the D gene is possibly TRBD2 (5 bases). CDR3 size: 16 residues. Trimming cost V 5 bases and J 3 bases, with 16 bases left between them. In germline, CDR1 is SGHTA, CDR2 FQGNSA. CDR3 region: CASSDGLSQYTGELFF. The CDR3 coding sequence is TGTGCCAGCAGCGACGGACTCTCTCAATACACCGGGGAGCTGTTTTTT. Drawing the rest from reference TRBV7-2 and TRBJ2-2, the complete variable domain is GAGVSQSPSNKVTEKGKDVELRCDPISGHTALYWYRQSLGQGLEFLIYFQGNSAPDKSGLPSDRFSAERTGGSVSTLTIQRTQQEDSAVYLCASSDGLSQYTGELFFGEGSRLTVL.

This chain joins TRBV30 and TRBJ1-2, with D unclear. CDR1 GTSNPN and CDR2 SVGIG come from the germline V gene (reference sequence). Trimming left V 5 bases short and J 7 bases short, with 14 bases between. The CDR3 runs 12 residues. The CDR3 DNA follows: TGTGCCTGGGCATCGGTCGCCTTTGGCTACACCTTC. Protein sequence: CAWASVAFGYTF.

The gene calls are TRBV9 and TRBJ1-1; TRBD1 is a possible D gene (6 bases). This CDR3 is built from 13 residues. Trimming pared 0 bases from V and 6 bases from J, leaving 9 bases between. Germline values: CDR1 SGDLS, CDR2 YYNGEE. In DNA form, the CDR3 reads TGTGCCAGCAGCGTAGAGACAGGCTCTGAAGCTTTCTTT. Amino acid sequence: CASSVETGSEAFF.

For the CDR3, the DNA is TGCGCCAGCAGCTTGGGAGGTGGACAGAGAGTAGAGCAGTTCTTC. Its translation is CASSLGGGQRVEQFF. V and J are TRBV5-1 and TRBJ2-1, with D possibly being TRBD1 (6 bases). Trimming shortened V by 0 bases and J by 10 bases, and 17 bases separated the two germline ends. The CDR3 is 15 residues long. CDR1 and CDR2 from the germline V gene are SGHRS and YFSETQ.

This clone was counted a single time. The rearrangement joins TRBV7-2 to TRBJ1-2, with 7 bases fitting TRBD1. The CDR3 is made up of 15 amino acids. V trimming: 3 bases; J trimming: 5 bases; junction bases outside the gene matches: 9. Germline V gene data show CDR1 as SGHTA and CDR2 as FQGNSA. The CDR3 bases are TGTGCCAGCAGCTTGACGGACAGGTTAAAATATGGCTACACCTTC. Protein: CASSLTDRLKYGYTF.

The chain couples TRBV24-1 to TRBJ1-3, with TRBD1 matching over 8 bases. Trimming took 7 bases from V and 4 from J; bases not matched to a gene: 2. Per the germline V gene, CDR1 is KGHDR and CDR2 is SFDVKD. There are 13 residues in the CDR3. The CDR3 sequence: CATRRTGGNTIYF. For the CDR3, the DNA is TGTGCCACCAGGAGGACAGGGGGAAACACCATATATTTT.

The chain carries TRBV7-8 and TRBJ2-3; 8 nucleotides align to TRBD1. V shed 5 bases and J 4 bases; nucleotides not matched to a gene: 8. Germline CDR1 reads SGHVS; CDR2 reads FQNEAQ. The CDR3 has 15 residues. CDR3 nucleotide sequence: TGTGCCAGCAGCGCCGGACAGGGAAAGTCAGATACGCAGTATTTT. Its translation is CASSAGQGKSDTQYF.

The V gene is TRBV19, the J gene TRBJ1-2; D is unclear. The germline V and J ends were trimmed by 7 bases and 0 bases, with 15 bases remaining between them. The CDR3 extends over 15 amino acids. Germline CDR1 reads LNHDA; CDR2 reads SQIVND (reference sequence). In nucleotides, the CDR3 is TGTGCCAGTAACGATAGATCCTTGACTAACTATGGCTACACCTTC. Its protein product is CASNDRSLTNYGYTF.

This rearrangement joins TRBV5-4 to TRBJ2-7, with a tentative D call TRBD1 (6 bases). Germline loops: CDR1 SGHNT, CDR2 YYREEE (reference sequence). This CDR3 has 14 amino acids. Trimming took off 2 bases at V and 6 bases at J, with 15 bases between the two ends. The CDR3 sequence is CASSLKTGMSEQYF. The CDR3 nucleotides read TGTGCCAGCAGCTTAAAAACAGGGATGAGCGAGCAGTACTTC.

The chain couples TRBV7-3 to TRBJ2-7, with 12 bases lining up with TRBD1. Losses at the gene ends were 1 base for V and 0 bases for J; bases not matched to a gene: 19. This CDR3 region has 22 residues. CDR1 and CDR2 from the germline V gene are SGHTA and FQGTGA. CDR3 DNA sequence: TGTGCCAGCAGCTTAAGTGTCCTCATCTATGGGGACAGGGGGCGCCTCTCCTACGAGCAGTACTTC. Translating gives CASSLSVLIYGDRGRLSYEQYF.

J is TRBJ2-1 and V is TRBV12-5, with D perhaps matching TRBD2 (6 bases). The CDR3 has 12 residues. Trimming took 4 bases from V and 5 from J, leaving 6 bases between them. The V gene's germline CDR1 is LGHNT and CDR2 FRNRAP. CDR3 in amino acids: CASGWGDNEQFF. In DNA, the CDR3 is TGTGCTAGTGGTTGGGGGGACAATGAGCAGTTCTTC.

This chain links TRBV6-1 with TRBJ2-2, with a weak D call TRBD1 (5 bases). The CDR3 runs to 16 residues. Looked up from germline, CDR1 is MNHNS and CDR2 is SASEGT. Trimming cost V 5 bases and J 4 bases, with 17 bases left between them. The CDR3 DNA reads as TGTGCCAGCAGTCAAGGGCAGGGTTTGAGCACCGGGGAGCTGTTTTTT. As protein: CASSQGQGLSTGELFF.

The chain employs TRBV7-3 and TRBJ2-2; 8 nucleotides match TRBD2. With V trimmed by 5 bases and J by 6 bases, 5 bases remained unmatched. Germline V gene lookup returns CDR1 SGHTA and CDR2 FQGTGA. There are 14 residues in the CDR3. The CDR3 nucleotides read TGTGCCAGCAGCCCGGGGGGGGTCGCCGGGGAGCTGTTTTTT. This encodes CASSPGGVAGELFF.